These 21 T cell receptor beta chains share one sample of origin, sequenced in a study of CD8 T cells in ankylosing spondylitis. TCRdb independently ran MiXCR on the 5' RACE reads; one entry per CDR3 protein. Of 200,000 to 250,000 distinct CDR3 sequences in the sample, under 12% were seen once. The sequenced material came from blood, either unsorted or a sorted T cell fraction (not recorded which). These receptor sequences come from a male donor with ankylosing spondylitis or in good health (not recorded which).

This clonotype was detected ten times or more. CDR3 nucleotide sequence: TGTGCCAGCAGCTTGGAACTGCGCGTCACCTTC. Encoded protein: CASSLELRVTF. V and J are TRBV5-6 and TRBJ1-2; D gene unclear. With 0 bases removed from V and 13 bases from J, the gap between germline ends came to 10 bases. The germline gives CDR1 SGHDT, CDR2 YYEEEE. The CDR3 covers 11 residues.

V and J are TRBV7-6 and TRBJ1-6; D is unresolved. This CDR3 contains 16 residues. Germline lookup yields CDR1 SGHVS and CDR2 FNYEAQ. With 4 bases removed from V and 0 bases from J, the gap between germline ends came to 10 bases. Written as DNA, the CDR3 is TGTGCCAGCAGCTCGCGCGAGAGCTCCTATAATTCACCCCTCCACTTT. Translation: CASSSRESSYNSPLHF.

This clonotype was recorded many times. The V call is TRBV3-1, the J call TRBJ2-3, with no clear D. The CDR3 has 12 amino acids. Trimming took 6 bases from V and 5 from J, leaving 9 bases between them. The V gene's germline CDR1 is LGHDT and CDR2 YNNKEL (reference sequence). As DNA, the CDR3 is TGTGCCAGCAGTTCCGCAGGAGATACGCAGTATTTT. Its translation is CASSSAGDTQYF.

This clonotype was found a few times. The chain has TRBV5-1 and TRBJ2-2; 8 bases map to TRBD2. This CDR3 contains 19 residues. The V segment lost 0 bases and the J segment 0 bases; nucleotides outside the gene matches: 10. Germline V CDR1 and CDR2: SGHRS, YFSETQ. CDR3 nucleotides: TGCGCCAGCAGCTTGGTGCTTGAGCGGGGGCGTACGAACACCGGGGAGCTGTTTTTT. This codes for CASSLVLERGRTNTGELFF.

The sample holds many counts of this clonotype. The CDR3 coding sequence is TGTGCCAGCAGCCTCCCAGGGAGCACAGATACGCAGTATTTT. It specifies CASSLPGSTDTQYF. The gene calls are TRBV3-1 and TRBJ2-3, with D perhaps TRBD1 (5 bases). From germline, CDR1 is LGHDT and CDR2 YNNKEL (reference sequence). V lost 4 bases, J lost 0 bases, and 8 bases lay in between. CDR3 length equals 14 residues.

In nucleotides, the CDR3 is TGTGCCAGCAGCCCCCGGCGGGGGGAAAGCGGCTACACCTTC. Protein sequence: CASSPRRGESGYTF. The rearrangement joins TRBV5-5 to TRBJ1-2; weak D call: TRBD1 (5 bases). The CDR3 runs to 14 residues. V lost 4 bases and J 8 bases, leaving 18 bases between the germline ends. The V gene's germline CDR1 is SGHKS and CDR2 YYEKEE (reference sequence).

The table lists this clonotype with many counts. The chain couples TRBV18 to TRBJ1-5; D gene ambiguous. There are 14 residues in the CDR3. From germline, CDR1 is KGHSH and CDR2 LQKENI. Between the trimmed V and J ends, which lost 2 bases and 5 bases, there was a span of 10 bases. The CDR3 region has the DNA TGTGCCAGCTCACCAGGGTTCCGGGATCAGCCCCAGCATTTT. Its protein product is CASSPGFRDQPQHF.

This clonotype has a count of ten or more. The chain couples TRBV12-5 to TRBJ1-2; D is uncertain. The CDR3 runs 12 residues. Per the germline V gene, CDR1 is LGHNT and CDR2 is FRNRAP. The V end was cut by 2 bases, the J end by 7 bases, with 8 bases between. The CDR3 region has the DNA TGTGCTAGTGGTTTGCAGTCTGCTGGCTACACCTTC. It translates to CASGLQSAGYTF.

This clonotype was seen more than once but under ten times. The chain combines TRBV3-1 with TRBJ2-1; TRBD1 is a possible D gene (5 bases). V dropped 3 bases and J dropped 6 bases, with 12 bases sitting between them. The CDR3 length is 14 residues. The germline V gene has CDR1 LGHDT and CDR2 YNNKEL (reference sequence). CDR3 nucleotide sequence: TGTGCCAGCAGCCATGGGCCTCAGGGCAATGAGCAGTTCTTC. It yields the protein CASSHGPQGNEQFF.

The CDR3 region has the DNA TGTGCCAGCAGCCTCAATCCGGGGGGAATCTACGAGCAGTACTTC. This codes for CASSLNPGGIYEQYF. The V and J genes are TRBV7-3 and TRBJ2-7; 7 bases match TRBD2. CDR1 is SGHTA, CDR2 FQGTGA, per germline. This CDR3 is built from 15 residues. J gave up 3 bases and V 5 bases, and 10 bases lay outside the gene matches.

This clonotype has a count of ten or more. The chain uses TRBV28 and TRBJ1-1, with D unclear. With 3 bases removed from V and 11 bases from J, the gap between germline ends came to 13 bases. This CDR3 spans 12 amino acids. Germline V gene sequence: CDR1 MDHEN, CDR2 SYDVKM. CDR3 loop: CASSFTGSRAFF. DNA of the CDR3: TGTGCCAGCAGTTTCACGGGCAGTCGGGCTTTCTTT.

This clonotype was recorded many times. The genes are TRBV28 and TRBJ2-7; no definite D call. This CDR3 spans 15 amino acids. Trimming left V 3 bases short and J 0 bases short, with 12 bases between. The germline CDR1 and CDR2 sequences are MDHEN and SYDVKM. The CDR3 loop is CASSFRPYSSYEQYF. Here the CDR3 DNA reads TGTGCCAGCAGTTTCCGGCCGTACAGCTCCTACGAGCAGTACTTC.

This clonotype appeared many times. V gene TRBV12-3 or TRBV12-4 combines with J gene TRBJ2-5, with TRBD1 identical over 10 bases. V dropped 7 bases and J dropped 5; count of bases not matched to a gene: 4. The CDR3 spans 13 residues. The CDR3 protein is CASKTGGGETQYF. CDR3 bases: TGTGCCAGCAAGACAGGGGGCGGTGAGACCCAGTACTTC.

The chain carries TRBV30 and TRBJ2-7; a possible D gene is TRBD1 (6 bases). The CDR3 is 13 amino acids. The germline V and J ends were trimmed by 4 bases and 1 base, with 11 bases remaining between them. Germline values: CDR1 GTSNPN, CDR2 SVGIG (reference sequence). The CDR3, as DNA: TGTGCCTGGAATCCCGGACAGTCCTACGAGCAGTACTTC. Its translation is CAWNPGQSYEQYF.

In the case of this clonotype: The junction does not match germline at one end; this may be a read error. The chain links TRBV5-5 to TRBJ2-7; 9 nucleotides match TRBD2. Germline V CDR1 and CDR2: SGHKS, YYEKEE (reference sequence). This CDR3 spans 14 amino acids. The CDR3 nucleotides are TGTGCCAGCAGCTTGGTCGGGACTAGCAACGAGCAGTCCTTC. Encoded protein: CASSLVGTSNEQSF.

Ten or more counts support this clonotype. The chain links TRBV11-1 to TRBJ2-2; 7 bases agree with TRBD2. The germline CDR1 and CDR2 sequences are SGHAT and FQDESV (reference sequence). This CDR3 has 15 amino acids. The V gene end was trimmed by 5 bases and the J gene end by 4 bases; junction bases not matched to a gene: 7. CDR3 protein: CASSDPGLPTGELFF. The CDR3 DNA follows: TGTGCCAGCAGCGACCCGGGACTACCCACCGGGGAGCTGTTTTTT. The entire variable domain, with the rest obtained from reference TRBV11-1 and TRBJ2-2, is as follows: EAEVAQSPRYKITEKSQAVAFWCDPISGHATLYWYRQILGQGPELLVQFQDESVVDDSQLPKDRFSAERLKGVDSTLKIQPAELGDSAMYLCASSDPGLPTGELFFGEGSRLTVL.

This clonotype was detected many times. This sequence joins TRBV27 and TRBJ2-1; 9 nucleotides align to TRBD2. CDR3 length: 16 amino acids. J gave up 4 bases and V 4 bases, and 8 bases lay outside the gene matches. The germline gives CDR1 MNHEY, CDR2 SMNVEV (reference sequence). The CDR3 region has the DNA TGTGCCAGCAGTTCCCCCACAGGACTAGCGTACAATGAGCAGTTCTTC. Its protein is CASSSPTGLAYNEQFF.

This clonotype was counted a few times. CDR3 nucleotides: TGTGCCAGCAGCCAAGAGCCGGGGAGCAATCAGCCCCAGCATTTT. It encodes CASSQEPGSNQPQHF. The rearrangement links TRBV3-1 to TRBJ1-5; D is undetermined. This CDR3 comprises 15 residues. The V end was cut by 0 bases, the J end by 1 base, with 7 bases between. Germline loops: CDR1 LGHDT, CDR2 YNNKEL (reference sequence).

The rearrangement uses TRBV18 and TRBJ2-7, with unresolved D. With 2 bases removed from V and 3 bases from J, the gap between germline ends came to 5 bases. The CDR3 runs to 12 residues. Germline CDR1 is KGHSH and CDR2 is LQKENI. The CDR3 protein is CASSPGVYEQYF. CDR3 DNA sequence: TGTGCCAGCTCACCAGGGGTCTACGAGCAGTACTTC.

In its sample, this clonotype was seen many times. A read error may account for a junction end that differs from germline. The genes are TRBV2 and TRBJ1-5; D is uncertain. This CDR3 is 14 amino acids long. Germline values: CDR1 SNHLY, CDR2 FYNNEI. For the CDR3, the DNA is TGTGCCAGCAATGAAGGGTATAGCAATCAGCCCCAGCATTTT. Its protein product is CASNEGYSNQPQHF.

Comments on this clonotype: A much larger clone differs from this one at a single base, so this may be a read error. CDR3: CASSLALRGGTEAFF. CDR3 in DNA: TGCGCCAGCAGCTTGGCCCTTCGGGGTGGCACTGAAGCTTTTTTT. The V and J genes are TRBV5-1 and TRBJ1-1, with D uncertain. Germline loops: CDR1 SGHRS, CDR2 YFSETQ. The length of the CDR3 is 15 residues.